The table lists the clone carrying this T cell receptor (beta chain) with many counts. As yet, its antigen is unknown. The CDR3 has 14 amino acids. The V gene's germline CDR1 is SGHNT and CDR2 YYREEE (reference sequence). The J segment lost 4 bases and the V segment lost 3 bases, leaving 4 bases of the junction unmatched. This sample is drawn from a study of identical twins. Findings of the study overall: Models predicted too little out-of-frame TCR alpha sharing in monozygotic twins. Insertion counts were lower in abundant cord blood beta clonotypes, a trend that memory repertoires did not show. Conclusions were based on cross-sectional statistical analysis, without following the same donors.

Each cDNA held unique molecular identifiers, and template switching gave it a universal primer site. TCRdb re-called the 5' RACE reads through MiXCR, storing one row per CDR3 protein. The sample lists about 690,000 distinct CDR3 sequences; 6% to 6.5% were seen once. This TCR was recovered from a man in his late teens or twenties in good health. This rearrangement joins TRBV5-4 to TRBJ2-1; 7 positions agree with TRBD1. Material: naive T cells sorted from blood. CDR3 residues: CASSSGQSYNEQFF. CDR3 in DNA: TGTGCCAGCAGCTCGGGACAGAGTTACAATGAGCAGTTCTTC.